This entry lists 7 T cell receptor beta chains sequenced from one sample in a study of CD8 T cells in ankylosing spondylitis. Study results and limitations: There was a TCR beta motif, made of fewer than 10 highly homologous variants, that appeared characteristic of ankylosing spondylitis blood.

TCRdb analysed the 5' RACE reads with MiXCR anew, one entry per CDR3 protein. This sample has about 500,000 distinct CDR3 sequences; about 5.7% occur once, and the top ten carry around 3.6%. No antigen has been identified for these receptors. Source material: blood, either unsorted or a sorted T cell fraction (not recorded which). The receptors originated from a male donor with ankylosing spondylitis.

This clonotype was counted many times. This chain connects TRBV5-1 to TRBJ2-1; the D gene is possibly TRBD2 (6 bases). The CDR3 sequence is 13 residues long. Per germline, CDR1 SGHRS and CDR2 YFSETQ. The germline V and J ends were trimmed by 2 bases and 8 bases, with 11 bases remaining between them. As DNA, the CDR3 is TGCGCCAGCAGCTTTGCGGGGTTCGATGAGCAGTTCTTC. This codes for CASSFAGFDEQFF.

This clonotype was detected many times. The V call is TRBV24-1, the J call TRBJ2-3; D tentatively fits TRBD1 or TRBD2 (5 bases each). The CDR3 has 17 residues. Deletions cut 2 bases from V and 4 bases from J, with 18 bases between. Germline V gene sequence: CDR1 KGHDR, CDR2 SFDVKD. The CDR3 spells CATSDSRVGRSADTQYF. The CDR3 coding sequence is TGTGCCACCAGTGATTCCAGGGTGGGACGATCTGCAGATACGCAGTATTTT.

Ten or more counts support this clonotype. The rearrangement uses TRBV7-9 and TRBJ1-1; no firm D call. This CDR3 is built from 10 residues. Germline CDR1 and CDR2: SEHNR and FQNEAQ (reference sequence). V gave up 5 bases and J gave up 10 bases, with 8 bases separating them. CDR3 residues: CASSREGAFF. DNA for the CDR3: TGTGCCAGCAGCCGGGAAGGAGCTTTCTTT.

This clonotype was picked up a small number of times. The chain recombines TRBV6-2 or TRBV6-3 with TRBJ2-7; the D is unclear. Germline V gene sequence: CDR1 MNHEY, CDR2 SVGEGT. The CDR3 spans 14 residues. The V end was cut by 2 bases, the J end by 0 bases, with 8 bases between. CDR3 bases: TGTGCCAGCAGTTACCCCAACTTCTCCTACGAGCAGTACTTC. Protein sequence: CASSYPNFSYEQYF.

This clonotype showed up many times. The chain is built from TRBV6-2 or TRBV6-3 and TRBJ2-7; D uncertain. Germline V CDR1 and CDR2: MNHEY, SVGEGT. This CDR3 comprises 13 residues. Trimming removed 3 bases from V and 2 bases from J, with 8 bases in between. The CDR3 loop reads CASSYPPTYEQYF. The CDR3, as DNA: TGTGCCAGCAGTTATCCCCCGACCTACGAGCAGTACTTC.

Ten or more counts support this clonotype. The rearrangement links TRBV7-2 to TRBJ1-2, with 9 nucleotides matching TRBD1. With 5 bases clipped from V and 4 bases from J, the junction kept 5 bases outside the gene matches. The CDR3 extends over 14 amino acids. CDR1 is SGHTA, CDR2 FQGNSA, per germline. The CDR3 loop is CASSAKGQGYGYTF. The CDR3 DNA is TGTGCCAGCAGCGCAAAGGGACAGGGCTATGGCTACACCTTC.

The chain is built from TRBV20-1 and TRBJ2-1, with 10 bases matching TRBD2. With 1 base clipped from V and 4 bases from J, the junction kept 13 bases outside the gene matches. Germline-derived CDR1 and CDR2 are DFQATT and SNEGSKA (reference sequence). This CDR3 region has 18 residues. The CDR3 here is CSARGLTSGSAQYNEQFF. The CDR3 DNA reads TGCAGTGCTAGAGGACTGACTAGCGGGTCGGCCCAATACAATGAGCAGTTCTTC.